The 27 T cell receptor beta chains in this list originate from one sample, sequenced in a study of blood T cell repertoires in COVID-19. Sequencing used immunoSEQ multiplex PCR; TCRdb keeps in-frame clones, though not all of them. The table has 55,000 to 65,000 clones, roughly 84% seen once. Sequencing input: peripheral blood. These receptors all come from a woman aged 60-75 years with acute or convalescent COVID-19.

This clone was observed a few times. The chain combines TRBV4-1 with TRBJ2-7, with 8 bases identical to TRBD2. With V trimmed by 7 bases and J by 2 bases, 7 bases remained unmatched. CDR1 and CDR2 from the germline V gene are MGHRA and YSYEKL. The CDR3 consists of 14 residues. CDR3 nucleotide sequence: TGCGCCAGCAAGGCTAGCGGGTTTACCTACGAGCAGTACTTC. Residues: CASKASGFTYEQYF.

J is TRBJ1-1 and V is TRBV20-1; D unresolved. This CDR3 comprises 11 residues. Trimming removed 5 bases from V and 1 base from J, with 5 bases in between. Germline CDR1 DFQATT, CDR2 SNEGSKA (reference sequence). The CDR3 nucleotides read TGCAGTGCTCTCAGGAACACTGAAGCTTTCTTT. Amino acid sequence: CSALRNTEAFF.

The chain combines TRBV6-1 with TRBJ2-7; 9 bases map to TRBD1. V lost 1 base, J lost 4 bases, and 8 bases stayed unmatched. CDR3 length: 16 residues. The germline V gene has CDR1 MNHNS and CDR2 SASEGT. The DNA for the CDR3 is TGTGCCAGCAGTGAAGAGAGGGGGACAGGGCGATACGAGCAGTACTTC. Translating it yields CASSEERGTGRYEQYF.

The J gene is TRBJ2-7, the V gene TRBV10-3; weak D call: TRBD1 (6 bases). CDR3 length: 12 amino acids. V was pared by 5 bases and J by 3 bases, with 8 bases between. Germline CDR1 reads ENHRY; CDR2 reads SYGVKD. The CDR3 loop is CAISSGDYEQYF. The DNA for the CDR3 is TGTGCCATCAGTTCAGGGGACTACGAGCAGTACTTC.

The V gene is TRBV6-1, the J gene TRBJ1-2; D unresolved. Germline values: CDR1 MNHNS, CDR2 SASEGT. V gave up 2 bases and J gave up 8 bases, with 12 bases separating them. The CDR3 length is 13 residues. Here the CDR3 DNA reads TGTGCCAGCAGTGAAAACCCAGGCACAGGCTACACCTTC. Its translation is CASSENPGTGYTF.

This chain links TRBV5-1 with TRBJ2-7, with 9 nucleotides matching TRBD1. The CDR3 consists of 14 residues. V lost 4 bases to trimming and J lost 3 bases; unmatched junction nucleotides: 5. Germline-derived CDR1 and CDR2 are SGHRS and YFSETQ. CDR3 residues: CASSIDRGVYEQYF. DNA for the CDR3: TGCGCCAGCAGCATCGACAGGGGGGTCTACGAGCAGTACTTC.

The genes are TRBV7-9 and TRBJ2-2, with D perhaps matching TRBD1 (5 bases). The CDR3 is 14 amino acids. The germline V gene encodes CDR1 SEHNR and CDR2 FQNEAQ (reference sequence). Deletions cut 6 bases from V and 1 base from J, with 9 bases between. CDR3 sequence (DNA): TGTGCCAGCAGTCCCCAGGGGAACACCGGGGAGCTGTTTTTT. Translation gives CASSPQGNTGELFF. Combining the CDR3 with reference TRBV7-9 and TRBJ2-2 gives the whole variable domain DTGVSQNPRHKITKRGQNVTFRCDPISEHNRLYWYRQTLGQGPEFLTYFQNEAQLEKSRLLSDRFSAERPKGSFSTLEIQRTEQGDSAMYLCASSPQGNTGELFFGEGSRLTVL.

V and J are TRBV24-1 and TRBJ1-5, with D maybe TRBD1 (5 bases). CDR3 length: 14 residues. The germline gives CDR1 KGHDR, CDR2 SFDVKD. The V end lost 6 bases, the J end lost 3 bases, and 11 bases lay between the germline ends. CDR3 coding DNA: TGTGCCACCAGTCCAGGGAACGACAATCAGCCCCAGCATTTT. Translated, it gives CATSPGNDNQPQHF.

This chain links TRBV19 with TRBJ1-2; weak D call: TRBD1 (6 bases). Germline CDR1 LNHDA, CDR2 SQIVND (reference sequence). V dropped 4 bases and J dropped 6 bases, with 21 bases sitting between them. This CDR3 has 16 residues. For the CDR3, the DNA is TGTGCCAGTAGTACAACTTTTACAGGGAGAAGCGATGGCTACACCTTC. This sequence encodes CASSTTFTGRSDGYTF.

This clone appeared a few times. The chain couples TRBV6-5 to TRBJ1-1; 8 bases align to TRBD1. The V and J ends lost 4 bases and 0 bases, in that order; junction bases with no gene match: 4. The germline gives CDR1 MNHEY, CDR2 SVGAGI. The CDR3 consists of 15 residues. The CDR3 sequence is CASSSKTGVNTEAFF. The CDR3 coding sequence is TGTGCCAGCAGTTCGAAGACAGGGGTGAACACTGAAGCTTTCTTT.

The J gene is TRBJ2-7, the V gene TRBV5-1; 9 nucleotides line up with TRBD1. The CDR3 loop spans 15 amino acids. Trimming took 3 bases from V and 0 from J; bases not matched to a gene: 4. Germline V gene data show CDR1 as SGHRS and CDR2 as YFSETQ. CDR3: CASSSGDRDSYEQYF. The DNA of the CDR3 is TGCGCCAGCAGCTCCGGGGACAGGGACTCCTACGAGCAGTACTTC. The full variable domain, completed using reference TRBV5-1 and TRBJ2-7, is KAGVTQTPRYLIKTRGQQVTLSCSPISGHRSVSWYQQTPGQGLQFLFEYFSETQRNKGNFPGRFSGRQFSNSRSEMNVSTLELGDSALYLCASSSGDRDSYEQYFGPGTRLTVT.

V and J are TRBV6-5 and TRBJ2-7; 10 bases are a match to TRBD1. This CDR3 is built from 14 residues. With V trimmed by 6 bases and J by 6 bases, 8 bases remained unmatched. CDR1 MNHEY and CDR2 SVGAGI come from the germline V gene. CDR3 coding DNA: TGTGCCAGCAGAGGGACAGGGGAGAGTTCCGAGCAGTACTTC. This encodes CASRGTGESSEQYF.

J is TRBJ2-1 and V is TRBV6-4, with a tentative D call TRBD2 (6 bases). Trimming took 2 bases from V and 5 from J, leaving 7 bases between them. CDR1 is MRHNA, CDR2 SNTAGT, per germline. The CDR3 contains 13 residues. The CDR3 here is CASSDGGNNEQFF. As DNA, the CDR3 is TGTGCCAGCAGTGACGGAGGGAACAATGAGCAGTTCTTC.

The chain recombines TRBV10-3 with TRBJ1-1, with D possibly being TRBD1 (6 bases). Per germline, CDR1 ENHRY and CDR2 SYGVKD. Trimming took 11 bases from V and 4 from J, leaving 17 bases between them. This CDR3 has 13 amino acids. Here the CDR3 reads CAVGPGGGTEAFF. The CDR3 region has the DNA TGTGCCGTTGGCCCGGGAGGGGGCACTGAAGCTTTCTTT.

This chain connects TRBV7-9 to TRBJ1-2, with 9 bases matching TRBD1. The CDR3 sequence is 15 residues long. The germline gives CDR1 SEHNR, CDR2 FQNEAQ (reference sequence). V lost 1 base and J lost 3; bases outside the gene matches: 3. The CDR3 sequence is CASSLVGQGYYGYTF. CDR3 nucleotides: TGTGCCAGCAGCTTAGTAGGACAGGGGTACTATGGCTACACCTTC. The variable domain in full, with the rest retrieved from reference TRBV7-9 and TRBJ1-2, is DTGVSQNPRHKITKRGQNVTFRCDPISEHNRLYWYRQTLGQGPEFLTYFQNEAQLEKSRLLSDRFSAERPKGSFSTLEIQRTEQGDSAMYLCASSLVGQGYYGYTFGSGTRLTVV.

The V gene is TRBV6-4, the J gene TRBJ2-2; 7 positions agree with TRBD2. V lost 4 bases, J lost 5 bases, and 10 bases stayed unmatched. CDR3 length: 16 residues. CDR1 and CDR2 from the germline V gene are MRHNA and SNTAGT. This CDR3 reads CASSGPRGGVTGELFF. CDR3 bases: TGTGCCAGCAGTGGCCCGAGGGGAGGGGTTACCGGGGAGCTGTTTTTT.

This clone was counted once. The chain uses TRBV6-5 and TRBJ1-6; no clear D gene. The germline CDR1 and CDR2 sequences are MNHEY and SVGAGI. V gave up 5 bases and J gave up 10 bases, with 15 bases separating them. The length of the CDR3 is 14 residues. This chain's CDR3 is CASSLRGGQSPLHF. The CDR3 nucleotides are TGTGCCAGCAGTCTGCGGGGAGGTCAATCACCCCTCCACTTT.

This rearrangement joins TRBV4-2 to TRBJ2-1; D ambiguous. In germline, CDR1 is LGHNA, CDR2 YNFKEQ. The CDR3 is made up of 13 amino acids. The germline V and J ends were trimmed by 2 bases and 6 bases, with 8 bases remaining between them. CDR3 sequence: CASSQPSRNEQFF. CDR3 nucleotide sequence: TGTGCCAGCAGCCAACCCTCCCGCAATGAGCAGTTCTTC.

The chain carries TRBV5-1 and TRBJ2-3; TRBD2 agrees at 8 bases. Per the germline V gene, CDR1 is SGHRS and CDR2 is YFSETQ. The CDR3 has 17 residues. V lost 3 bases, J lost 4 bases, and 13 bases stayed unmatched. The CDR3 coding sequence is TGCGCCAGCAGCTCTCAGTTGGGACTAGGAAATTCAGATACGCAGTATTTT. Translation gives CASSSQLGLGNSDTQYF.

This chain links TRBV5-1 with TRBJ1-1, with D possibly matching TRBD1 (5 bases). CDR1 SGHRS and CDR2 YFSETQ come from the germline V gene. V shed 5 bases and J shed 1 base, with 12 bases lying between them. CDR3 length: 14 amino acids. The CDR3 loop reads CASRERDGNTEAFF. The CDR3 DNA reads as TGCGCCAGCAGGGAGCGGGACGGGAACACTGAAGCTTTCTTT.

The CDR3 reads CASSRDSGNTIYF. Written as DNA, the CDR3 is TGTGCCAGCAGCCGGGACTCTGGAAACACCATATATTTT. V gene TRBV6-5 combines with J gene TRBJ1-3, with D hard to call. This CDR3 has 13 residues. Trimming pared 6 bases from V and 0 bases from J, leaving 6 bases between. Germline V gene data show CDR1 as MNHEY and CDR2 as SVGAGI.

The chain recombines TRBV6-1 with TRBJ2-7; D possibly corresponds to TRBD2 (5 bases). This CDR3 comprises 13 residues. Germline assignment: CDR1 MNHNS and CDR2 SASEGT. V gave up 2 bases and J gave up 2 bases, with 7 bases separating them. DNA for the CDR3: TGTGCCAGCAGTGAACCCGGGGCCTACGAGCAGTACTTC. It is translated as CASSEPGAYEQYF.

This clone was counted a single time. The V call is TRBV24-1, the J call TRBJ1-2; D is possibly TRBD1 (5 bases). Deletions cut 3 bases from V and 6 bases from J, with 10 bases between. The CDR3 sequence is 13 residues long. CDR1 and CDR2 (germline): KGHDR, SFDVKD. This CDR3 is CATSDPDRNGYTF. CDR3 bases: TGTGCCACCAGTGATCCCGACAGAAATGGCTACACCTTC.

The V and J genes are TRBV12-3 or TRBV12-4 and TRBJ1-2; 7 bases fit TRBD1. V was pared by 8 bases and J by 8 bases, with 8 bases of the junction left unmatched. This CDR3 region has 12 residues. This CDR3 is CASGYTGVGYTF. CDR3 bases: TGTGCCAGCGGATACACAGGGGTGGGCTACACCTTC.

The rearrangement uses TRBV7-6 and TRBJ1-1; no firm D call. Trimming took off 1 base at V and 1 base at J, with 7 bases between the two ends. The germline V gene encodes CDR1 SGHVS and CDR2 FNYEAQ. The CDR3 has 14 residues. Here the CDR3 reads CASSLGAGNTEAFF. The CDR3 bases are TGTGCCAGCAGCTTAGGTGCGGGGAACACTGAAGCTTTCTTT.

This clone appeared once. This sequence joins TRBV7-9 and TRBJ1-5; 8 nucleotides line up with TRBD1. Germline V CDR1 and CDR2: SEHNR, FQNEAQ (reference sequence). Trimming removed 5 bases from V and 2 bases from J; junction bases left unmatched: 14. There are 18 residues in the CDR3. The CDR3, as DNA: TGTGCCAGCAGCAAAACAGACAGGGGAGGTAAGGGCAATCAGCCCCAGCATTTT. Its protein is CASSKTDRGGKGNQPQHF.

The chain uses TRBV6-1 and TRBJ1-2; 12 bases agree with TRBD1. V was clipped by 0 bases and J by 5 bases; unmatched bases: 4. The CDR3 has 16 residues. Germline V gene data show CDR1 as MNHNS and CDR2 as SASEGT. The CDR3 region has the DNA TGTGCCAGCAGTGAAGCCGGGACAGGGGGCAGGTATGGCTACACCTTC. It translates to CASSEAGTGGRYGYTF.